This is a list of T cell receptor beta chains from one sample in a study of cytomegalovirus exposure and HLA in healthy donors. The table came from immunoSEQ multiplex PCR; TCRdb's copy has only in-frame clones and leaves some out. The data hold over 150,000 clones, with 75% observed a single time. The sample comprised PBMCs. These receptor sequences come from a man between 18 and 35 years old in good health and CMV-seronegative. CDR3s include the opening cysteine and the closing phenylalanine or tryptophan. A D gene is named only where the DNA matches it firmly. Only some rows state a clone size, as once, few, many or a class for expanded clones.

v_gene	abundance	j_gene	d_gene	CDR3aa	CDR3nt
TRBV7-6	-	TRBJ2-1	-	CASSIEGAGAYNEQFF	TGTGCCAGCAGCATAGAGGGAGCGGGCGCCTACAATGAGCAGTTCTTC
TRBV5-1	once	TRBJ1-6	-	CASSPEPGVLGSPLHF	TGCGCCAGCAGCCCGGAACCGGGGGTGTTGGGTTCACCCCTCCACTTT
TRBV25-1	-	TRBJ2-5	-	CATMGGETQYF	TGTGCCACCATGGGGGGAGAGACCCAGTACTTC
TRBV6-1	-	TRBJ1-5	-	CASALGGMGNQPQHF	TGTGCCAGCGCCTTGGGGGGTATGGGCAATCAGCCCCAGCATTTT
TRBV9	-	TRBJ2-1	TRBD1	CASSVVGTGGYNEQFF	TGTGCCAGCAGCGTAGTGGGGACAGGGGGCTACAATGAGCAGTTCTTC
TRBV27	-	TRBJ1-1	TRBD1	CASRETGVYTEAFF	TGTGCCAGCAGGGAAACAGGGGTCTACACTGAAGCTTTCTTT
TRBV19	-	TRBJ2-7	-	CASSTRGLSSYEQYF	TGTGCCAGTAGTACCAGGGGCCTTAGCTCCTACGAGCAGTACTTC
TRBV20-1	once	TRBJ2-1	-	CSASREDEQFF	TGCAGTGCTAGTCGAGAGGATGAGCAGTTCTTC
TRBV27	-	TRBJ1-5	-	CASSSGPSGAQHF	TGTGCCAGCAGTTCGGGACCCTCGGGGGCCCAGCATTTT
TRBV4-1	-	TRBJ2-1	TRBD1	CASSRFTGTGGYNEQFF	TGCGCCAGCAGCCGCTTTACCGGGACAGGGGGGTACAATGAGCAGTTCTTC
TRBV7-8	-	TRBJ2-5	TRBD2	CASSRGLAGGPKMETQYF	TGTGCCAGCAGTAGGGGACTAGCGGGAGGGCCGAAGATGGAGACCCAGTACTTC
TRBV9	once	TRBJ2-5	-	CASSATVVGETQYF	TGTGCCAGCAGCGCGACAGTGGTGGGAGAGACCCAGTACTTC
TRBV11-3	-	TRBJ2-3	TRBD2	CASSGGGDTQYF	TGTGCCAGCAGCGGGGGAGGGGATACGCAGTATTTT
TRBV5-1	-	TRBJ2-7	-	CASSLAGGDYEQYF	TGCGCCAGCAGCTTGGCTGGCGGCGACTACGAGCAGTACTTC
TRBV28	-	TRBJ2-4	TRBD2	CASSSGLEVAIQYF	TGTGCCAGCAGTTCTGGACTAGAGGTAGCCATTCAGTACTTC
TRBV7-2	few	TRBJ1-1	-	CASSSLTGVTEAFF	TGTGCCAGCAGCTCCCTGACAGGAGTCACTGAAGCTTTCTTT
TRBV6-5	few	TRBJ1-6	-	CASSLSGTNNSPLHF	TGTGCCAGCAGTTTATCCGGGACAAATAATTCACCCCTCCACTTT
TRBV7-6	-	TRBJ2-2	TRBD2	CASSSLRLAGGYTGELFF	TGTGCCAGCAGCTCCCTACGACTAGCGGGAGGTTACACCGGGGAGCTGTTTTTT
TRBV9	-	TRBJ2-7	TRBD2	CASTPGLGGSIEQYF	TGTGCCAGCACCCCGGGACTAGGGGGAAGTATCGAGCAGTACTTC
TRBV9	-	TRBJ2-1	TRBD1	CASSVLGTDLINEQFF	TGTGCCAGCAGCGTGTTAGGGACAGACCTAATTAATGAGCAGTTCTTC
TRBV9	-	TRBJ2-7	-	CASSVPFSYEQYF	TGTGCTAGCAGCGTACCTTTTTCCTACGAGCAGTACTTC
TRBV5-8	-	TRBJ1-1	TRBD1	CASSLRETGPNTEAFF	TGTGCCAGCAGCTTGCGGGAGACAGGGCCGAACACTGAAGCTTTCTTT
TRBV10-3	-	TRBJ2-5	TRBD2	CAIRGGGGSDQETQYF	TGTGCCATCAGGGGCGGGGGAGGTAGTGACCAAGAGACCCAGTACTTC
TRBV10-3	once	TRBJ1-2	-	CAISDSRGASNYGYTF	TGTGCCATCAGTGATTCTCGGGGGGCGTCTAACTATGGCTACACCTTC